The present TCR beta chain was sequenced within a study of blood T cells in healthy people across ages. V gave up 4 bases and J gave up 4 bases, with 19 bases separating them. The CDR3 contains 15 residues. The germline V gene encodes CDR1 SQVTM and CDR2 ANQGSEA. The authors ran a second PCR of 7 to 11 cycles using a sample-barcoded 5' primer and a J-beta primer mix. MiXCR was run by TCRdb on the 5' RACE reads, yielding one entry per CDR3 protein. The sample has some 730,000 distinct CDR3 sequences, approximately 22% seen once. The origin of this receptor is a man aged 65 to 85 in good health. Sequencing input: blood. The V gene is TRBV29-1, the J gene TRBJ1-2; D might be TRBD1 (5 bases). The CDR3 sequence is CSVGFLGLWSYGYTF. CDR3 in DNA: TGCAGCGTTGGATTTTTGGGACTTTGGAGCTATGGCTACACCTTC.